The 16 T cell receptor beta chains presented below share a single source sample, sequenced in a study of T cell clonotyping in hematopoietic cell transplantation. Assay: immunoSEQ multiplex PCR; the TCRdb copy retains only in-frame clones and omits some. The data hold about 15,000 clones, with over 75% observed a single time. The specimen comprised PBMCs, sampled 100 days after allogeneic stem cell transplant. Receptor source: a male patient aged 60 to 75 who had an allogeneic stem cell transplant from a related donor, so the T cells may come from the graft donor. Some clones in this sample may be carry-over from other donors' samples.

The J gene is TRBJ2-7, the V gene TRBV5-1, with 12 positions matching TRBD2. V trimming: 0 bases; J trimming: 3 bases; junction bases outside the gene matches: 7. This CDR3 spans 17 amino acids. The germline CDR1 and CDR2 sequences are SGHRS and YFSETQ. CDR3 in DNA: TGCGCCAGCAGCTTGGCCGGGCTAGCGGGGGGGGGCTACGAGCAGTACTTC. Its translation is CASSLAGLAGGGYEQYF.

This chain uses TRBV5-1 with TRBJ2-5; unclear D gene. Germline CDR1 and CDR2: SGHRS and YFSETQ. V shed 4 bases and J shed 3 bases, with 10 bases lying between them. The CDR3 contains 13 residues. The CDR3 spells CASSTDPEETQYF. CDR3 nucleotide sequence: TGCGCCAGCAGCACGGACCCCGAAGAGACCCAGTACTTC.

The gene calls are TRBV4-3 and TRBJ1-6; D is undetermined. The V end was cut by 4 bases, the J end by 12 bases, with 13 bases between. The CDR3 is 13 residues long. The germline CDR1 and CDR2 sequences are LGHNA and YSLEER. CDR3 loop: CASSPLPGLPLHF. The CDR3 nucleotides are TGCGCCAGCAGCCCTCTGCCGGGTTTACCCCTCCACTTT.

This chain uses TRBV6-6 with TRBJ1-5, with D possibly matching TRBD1 (5 bases). Germline V gives CDR1 MNHNY, CDR2 SVGAGI (reference sequence). V was shortened by 0 bases and J by 11 bases, with 11 bases between the two germline ends. The CDR3 is 13 amino acids. DNA of the CDR3: TGTGCCAGCAGTTACTCGAAGGGACCAGCCCAGCATTTT. Residues: CASSYSKGPAQHF.

In this sample, this clone turned up a few times. V and J are TRBV5-6 and TRBJ2-2; no firm D call. This CDR3 is built from 15 residues. Germline V gene sequence: CDR1 SGHDT, CDR2 YYEEEE. Trimming shortened V by 5 bases and J by 0 bases, and 11 bases separated the two germline ends. The CDR3 sequence is CASRSYNANTGELFF. The CDR3 region has the DNA TGTGCCAGCAGATCATACAATGCGAACACCGGGGAGCTGTTTTTT. The full variable domain, rest sourced from reference TRBV5-6 and TRBJ2-2, is DAGVTQSPTHLIKTRGQQVTLRCSPKSGHDTVSWYQQALGQGPQFIFQYYEEEERQRGNFPDRFSGHQFPNYSSELNVNALLLGDSALYLCASRSYNANTGELFFGEGSRLTVL.

This sequence joins TRBV4-2 and TRBJ1-5; the D is unclear. Germline CDR1 reads LGHNA; CDR2 reads YNFKEQ. This CDR3 region has 14 residues. The V end lost 0 bases, the J end lost 1 base, and 4 bases lay between the germline ends. The CDR3 region has the DNA TGTGCCAGCAGCCAAGAAGTAAGCAATCAGCCCCAGCATTTT. Translated, it gives CASSQEVSNQPQHF.

This clone was seen once. This chain joins TRBV6-5 and TRBJ2-7; TRBD2 matches at 8 bases. The CDR3 totals 15 residues. Trimming cost V 0 bases and J 4 bases; bases outside gene matches: 5. From germline, CDR1 is MNHEY and CDR2 SVGAGI. Here the CDR3 reads CASSYSTSAKYEQYF. The CDR3 nucleotides are TGTGCCAGCAGTTACTCGACTAGCGCGAAATACGAGCAGTACTTC.

The chain has TRBV4-2 and TRBJ1-4, with 9 bases matching TRBD1. Germline CDR1 LGHNA, CDR2 YNFKEQ. This CDR3 has 15 amino acids. V gave up 5 bases and J gave up 5 bases; unmatched junction bases: 6. CDR3 nucleotide sequence: TGTGCCAGCAGCTACCAGGACAGGGGCAATGAAAAACTGTTTTTT. This gives the protein CASSYQDRGNEKLFF.

This sequence joins TRBV4-3 and TRBJ1-2; D not resolved. Germline lookup yields CDR1 LGHNA and CDR2 YSLEER. V was shortened by 0 bases and J by 6 bases, with 14 bases between the two germline ends. The CDR3 is made up of 15 amino acids. As DNA, the CDR3 is TGCGCCAGCAGCCAAGATCGTTCCGCCGGGGATGGCTACACCTTC. It codes for CASSQDRSAGDGYTF.

The chain couples TRBV6-4 to TRBJ1-6, with D hard to call. The CDR3 runs 18 residues. The germline CDR1 and CDR2 sequences are MRHNA and SNTAGT. Trimming cost V 4 bases and J 6 bases, with 22 bases left between them. CDR3 DNA: TGTGCCAGCAGTGTAGATCCTGCGGCTCCTGGGGTTAATTCACCCCTCCACTTT. Translating it yields CASSVDPAAPGVNSPLHF.

The chain uses TRBV19 and TRBJ1-4; D remains ambiguous. The CDR3 is made up of 16 amino acids. The V gene's germline CDR1 is LNHDA and CDR2 SQIVND (reference sequence). The germline V and J ends were trimmed by 3 bases and 4 bases, with 15 bases remaining between them. Written as DNA, the CDR3 is TGTGCCAGTAGTATTGATACCGCGGCAAATAATGAAAAACTGTTTTTT. This sequence encodes CASSIDTAANNEKLFF.

The chain carries TRBV19 and TRBJ2-6, with unresolved D. V was trimmed by 4 bases and J by 5 bases, leaving 12 bases between them. Germline values: CDR1 LNHDA, CDR2 SQIVND (reference sequence). This CDR3 has 15 residues. The CDR3 region has the DNA TGTGCCAGTAGTAAGGTTTCGATACGGGCCAACGTCCTGACTTTC. This translates into CASSKVSIRANVLTF.

This clone was counted a single time. V gene TRBV29-1 combines with J gene TRBJ2-3; D gene unclear. V lost 4 bases, J lost 9 bases, and 8 bases lay in between. CDR3 length: 10 residues. Germline CDR1 reads SQVTM; CDR2 reads ANQGSEA. The CDR3 nucleotides are TGCAGCGTTGGAGAGGACACGCAGTATTTT. Translated: CSVGEDTQYF.

V is TRBV7-3 and J is TRBJ2-3; no reliable D call. CDR1 is SGHTA and CDR2 is FQGTGA in the germline V gene. Deletions cut 2 bases from V and 1 base from J, with 4 bases between. The CDR3 runs 13 residues. In nucleotides, the CDR3 is TGTGCCAGCAGCTTAGGGGGCACAGATACGCAGTATTTT. It encodes CASSLGGTDTQYF.

This rearrangement joins TRBV27 to TRBJ1-1; D is possibly TRBD1 (5 bases). From germline, CDR1 is MNHEY and CDR2 SMNVEV (reference sequence). V lost 6 bases and J 2 bases, leaving 16 bases between the germline ends. This CDR3 spans 15 amino acids. The CDR3 nucleotides read TGTGCCAGCAGCGGGCCCGGGGGTGCAAACACTGAAGCTTTCTTT. Translating it yields CASSGPGGANTEAFF.

The chain links TRBV6-4 to TRBJ2-2; D not resolved. This CDR3 has 12 residues. The V gene's germline CDR1 is MRHNA and CDR2 SNTAGT. Deletions cut 4 bases from V and 4 bases from J, with 4 bases between. CDR3 residues: CASSVGTGELFF. The CDR3 nucleotides are TGTGCCAGCAGTGTGGGCACCGGGGAGCTGTTTTTT.